The present T cell receptor (beta chain) was sequenced within a study of regulatory T cells in long-lasting Graves disease. This clonotype was counted ten times or more. To make TCR beta libraries, researchers used iRepertoire HTBI primers and Arm-PCR of CDR3 regions. TCRdb redid the calling of the multiplex PCR reads with MiXCR, one entry per CDR3 protein. The repertoire includes approximately 480,000 distinct CDR3 sequences, under 20% of them detected once, and 10% to 15% sits in the top ten. Time point reported: newly diagnosed GD, antithyroid drugs for less than 3 months. Construction of the TCR library relied on RNA isolated from PBMCs. The sample was also linked to a second study, of T cells in Graves' hyperthyroidism and ophthalmopathy.

The sequenced sample was peripheral blood mononuclear cells (PBMCs), obtained at new diagnosis, from a patient treated with antithyroid drugs. The sequence derives from a man in his forties with Graves disease.

CDR3 DNA: TGTGCCAGCAGCTTAGATAGCGGGAGATACAATGAGCAGTTCTTC. It is translated as CASSLDSGRYNEQFF. This sequence joins TRBV11-2 and TRBJ2-1; 9 nucleotides line up with TRBD2. The germline V gene encodes CDR1 SGHAT and CDR2 FQNNGV. CDR3 length: 15 residues. The V segment lost 0 bases and the J segment 4 bases; nucleotides outside the gene matches: 1.